The T cell receptor (beta chain) under discussion was sequenced for a study of blood T cell repertoires in COVID-19 (dated by TCRdb to the early 2020s). As for the study more broadly: Samples from collaborators originated in the United States, Italy and Spain and spanned both the acute and convalescent phases of COVID-19. A freely available public database, intended as a resource for researchers studying the immune response to SARS-CoV-2, is where the repertoires were released. HLA class I and class II types, where available, came from metadata supplied by the sample provider rather than from assay-based typing. The prospective study material was composed of cDNA or gDNA derived from T cells, B-cell-depleted T cells, or PBMCs. The dataset comprised deeply sampled blood TCRbeta repertoires from subjects exposed to, actively infected with, or recovered from COVID-19. The samples were drawn from two sources: the first 160 participants of the ongoing ImmuneRACE study, and 1,000 to 1,500 subjects contributed by 6 global collaborators. Nearly every sample came with metadata listing a de-identified subject ID, COVID-19 status, age in years and sex. General study outcomes and caveats: The quantity of clinical and demographic metadata differed by source and by participant and was supplied without curation.

Measured from the cysteine to the phenylalanine, the CDR3 is 16 residues long. CDR3 DNA is the only sequence kept; it has 48 bases, read in frame from the first base. For CDR1 and CDR2, the germline V gene (reference sequence) lists MNHNY and SVGAGI. V gives up 6 bases and J gives up 4 bases, and the segment between their germline ends measures 18 bases. The immunoSEQ Assay, a bias-controlled multiplex PCR, was used to amplify TCRbeta CDR3 regions from genomic DNA. Per the source publication's procedure: The number of nucleated cells in each sample was estimated by amplification of reference gene primers within the assay. To quantify the absolute abundance of each unique TCRbeta CDR3 rearrangement, sequence reads were collapsed and filtered. For each sample, productive Simpson clonality was calculated by taking the square root of Simpson's diversity index across productive rearrangements. TCRdb re-hosts the immuneACCESS table, in-frame sequences only. Its copies lack some clones; in the studies checked, an unresolved V gene accounts for under half of them, and the cause for the rest is not known. That table furnishes V, J and clone size, whereas the DNA furnished D and trimming. The sample records hundreds of thousands of clones, around 84% of which are singletons. The ten most abundant clones make up about 2.9% of the sample.

Each collaborating institution followed its own protocols to collect whole blood in K2EDTA tubes. For TCRbeta analysis, collaborators shipped samples in one of three forms: frozen whole blood, isolated PBMCs, or DNA extracted from either of those sample types. Comments on this clone: It has no known antigen specificity. No clone much larger than this one lies a single base away; base qualities are absent.

This clonotype was obtained from a human donor in a cohort sampled during active COVID-19. The V and J genes are TRBV6-6 and TRBJ2-2, with TRBD2 perhaps the D gene, on 7 matching bases. What was sequenced was peripheral blood. The CDR3 region: CASRSGGPGTTGELFF. The nucleotides read TGTGCCAGCAGGTCCGGGGGGCCCGGGACCACCGGGGAGCTGTTTTTT.